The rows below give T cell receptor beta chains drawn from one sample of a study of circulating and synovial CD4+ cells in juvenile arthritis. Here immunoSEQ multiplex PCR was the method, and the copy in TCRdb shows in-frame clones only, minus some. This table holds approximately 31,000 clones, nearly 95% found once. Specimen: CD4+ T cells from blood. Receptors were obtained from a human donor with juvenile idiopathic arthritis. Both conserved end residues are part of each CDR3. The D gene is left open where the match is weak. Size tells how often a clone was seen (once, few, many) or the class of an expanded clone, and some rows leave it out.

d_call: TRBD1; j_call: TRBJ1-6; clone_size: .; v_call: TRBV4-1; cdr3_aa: CASSQAGTGQNSPLHF; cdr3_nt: TGCGCCAGCAGCCAGGCCGGGACAGGGCAAAATTCACCCCTCCACTTT
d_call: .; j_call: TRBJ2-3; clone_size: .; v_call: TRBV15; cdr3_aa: CATSRGRITDTQYF; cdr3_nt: TGTGCCACCAGCAGGGGGCGGATCACAGATACGCAGTATTTT
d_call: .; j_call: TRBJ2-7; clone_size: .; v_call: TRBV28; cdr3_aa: CASSLSWSSEAYEQYF; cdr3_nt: TGTGCCAGCAGTTTAAGTTGGTCTAGCGAGGCCTACGAGCAGTACTTC
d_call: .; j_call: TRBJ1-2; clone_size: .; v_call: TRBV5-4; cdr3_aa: CASSLVGSYGYTF; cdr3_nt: TGTGCCAGCAGCTTGGTCGGGTCCTATGGCTACACCTTC
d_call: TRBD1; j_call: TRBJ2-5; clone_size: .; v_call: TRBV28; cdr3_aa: CASSFGRGRETQYF; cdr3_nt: TGTGCCAGCAGTTTTGGCAGGGGGCGAGAGACCCAGTACTTC
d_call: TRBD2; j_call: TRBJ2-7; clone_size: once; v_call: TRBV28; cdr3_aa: CASNKPGLAGVVEQYF; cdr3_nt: TGTGCCAGCAACAAACCGGGACTAGCGGGAGTCGTCGAGCAGTACTTC
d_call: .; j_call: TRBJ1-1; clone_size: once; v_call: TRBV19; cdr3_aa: CASSIGAREDQAFF; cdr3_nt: TGTGCCAGTAGTATAGGGGCCAGGGAAGATCAAGCTTTCTTT
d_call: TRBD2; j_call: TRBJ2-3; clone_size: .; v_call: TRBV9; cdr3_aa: CASSVVAGGPAHYTQYF; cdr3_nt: TGTGCCAGCAGCGTAGTGGCGGGAGGGCCAGCCCATTATACGCAGTATTTT
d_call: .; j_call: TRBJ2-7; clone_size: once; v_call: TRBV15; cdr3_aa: CATSRERDTSYEQYF; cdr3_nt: TGTGCCACCAGCAGAGAACGGGACACATCCTACGAGCAGTACTTC
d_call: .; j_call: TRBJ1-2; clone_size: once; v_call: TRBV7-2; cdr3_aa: CASSAGNQGNYGYTF; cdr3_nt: TGTGCCAGCAGCGCAGGAAACCAGGGGAACTATGGCTACACCTTC
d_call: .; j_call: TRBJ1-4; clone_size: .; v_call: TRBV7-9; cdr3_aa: CASSFQGRKDEKLFF; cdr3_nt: TGTGCCAGCAGCTTCCAGGGTAGGAAGGATGAAAAACTGTTTTTT
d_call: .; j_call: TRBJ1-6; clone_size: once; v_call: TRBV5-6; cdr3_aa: CASSPLGGNSPLHF; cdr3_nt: TGTGCCAGCAGCCCCCTGGGGGGGAATTCACCCCTCCACTTT
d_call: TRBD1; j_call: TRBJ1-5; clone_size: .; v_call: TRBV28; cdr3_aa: CASSPPPKGRGGNQPQHF; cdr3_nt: TGTGCCAGCAGTCCGCCACCTAAGGGCAGGGGGGGCAATCAGCCCCAGCATTTT
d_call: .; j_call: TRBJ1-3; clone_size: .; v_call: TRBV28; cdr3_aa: CASRPGGGNGIWGNTIYF; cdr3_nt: TGTGCCAGCAGGCCGGGGGGGGGAAATGGAATATGGGGAAACACCATATATTTT
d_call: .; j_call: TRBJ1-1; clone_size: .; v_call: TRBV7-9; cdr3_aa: CASSLGTESAEAFF; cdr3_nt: TGTGCCAGCAGCTTAGGGACAGAGAGCGCTGAAGCTTTCTTT
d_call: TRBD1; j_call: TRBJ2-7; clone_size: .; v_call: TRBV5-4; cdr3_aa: CASSKTGTGINEQYF; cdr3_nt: TGTGCCAGCAGCAAAACCGGGACAGGAATTAACGAGCAGTACTTC
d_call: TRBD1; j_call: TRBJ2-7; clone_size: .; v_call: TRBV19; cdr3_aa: CASSTLRGQGHEQYF; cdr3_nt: TGTGCCAGTAGCACCCTTCGCGGACAGGGACACGAGCAGTACTTC
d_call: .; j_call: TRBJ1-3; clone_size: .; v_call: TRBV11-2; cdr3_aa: CASRVIGQSSGNTIYF; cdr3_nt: TGTGCCAGCAGGGTAATCGGACAGAGCTCTGGAAACACCATATATTTT
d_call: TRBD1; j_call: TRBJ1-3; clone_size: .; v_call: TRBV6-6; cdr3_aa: CASRRDSSGNTIYF; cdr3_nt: TGTGCCAGCAGAAGGGACAGCTCTGGAAACACCATATATTTT
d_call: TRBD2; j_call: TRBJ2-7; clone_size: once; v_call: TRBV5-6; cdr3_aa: CASSPFLGTSIHEQYF; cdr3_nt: TGTGCCAGCAGCCCCTTCCTGGGGACTAGCATTCACGAGCAGTACTTC
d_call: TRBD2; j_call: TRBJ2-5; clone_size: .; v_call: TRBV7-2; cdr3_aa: CASSPRLAGRQETQYF; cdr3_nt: TGTGCCAGCAGCCCCCGACTAGCGGGGAGGCAAGAGACCCAGTACTTC
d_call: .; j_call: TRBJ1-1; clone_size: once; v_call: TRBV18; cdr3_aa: CASSPSRTAPTINTEAFF; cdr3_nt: TGTGCCAGCTCACCGTCTCGGACAGCACCTACAATAAACACTGAAGCTTTCTTT
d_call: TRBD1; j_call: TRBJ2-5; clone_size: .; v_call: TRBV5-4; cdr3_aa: CATKGQPQETQYF; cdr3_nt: TGTGCCACCAAGGGACAGCCCCAAGAGACCCAGTACTTC
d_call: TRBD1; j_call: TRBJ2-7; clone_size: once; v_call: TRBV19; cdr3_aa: CASSIAGQSYEQYF; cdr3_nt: TGTGCCAGTAGTATAGCGGGACAGTCCTACGAGCAGTACTTC
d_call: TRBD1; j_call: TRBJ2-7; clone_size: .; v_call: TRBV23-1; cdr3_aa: CASPRDSGYEQYF; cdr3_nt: TGCGCCAGCCCCCGGGACAGCGGCTACGAGCAGTACTTC
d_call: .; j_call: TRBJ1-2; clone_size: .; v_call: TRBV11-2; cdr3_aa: CASSPRQKLEANYGYTF; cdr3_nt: TGTGCCAGCAGCCCCCGACAGAAACTCGAAGCTAACTATGGCTACACCTTC
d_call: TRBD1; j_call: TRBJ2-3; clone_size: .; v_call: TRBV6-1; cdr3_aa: CASQDRGPLTDTQYF; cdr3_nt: TGTGCCAGTCAGGACAGGGGGCCGTTGACAGATACGCAGTATTTT
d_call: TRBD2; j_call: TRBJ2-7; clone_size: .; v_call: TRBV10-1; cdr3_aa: CASRAGLAGTPSYEQYF; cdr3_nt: TGCGCCAGCAGAGCGGGACTAGCGGGGACCCCCTCCTACGAGCAGTACTTC
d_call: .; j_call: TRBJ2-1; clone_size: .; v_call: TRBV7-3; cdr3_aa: CASSLRQSSSYNEQFF; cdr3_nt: TGTGCCAGCAGCTTGAGGCAGTCGAGCTCCTACAATGAGCAGTTCTTC
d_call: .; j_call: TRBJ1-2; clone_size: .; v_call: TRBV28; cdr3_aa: CASNRWTVNYGYTF; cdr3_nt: TGTGCCAGCAATCGTTGGACTGTGAACTATGGCTACACCTTC
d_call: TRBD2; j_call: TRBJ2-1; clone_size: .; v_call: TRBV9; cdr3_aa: CASSVQTSGGYNEQFF; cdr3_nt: TGTGCCAGCAGCGTCCAGACTAGCGGGGGTTACAATGAGCAGTTCTTC
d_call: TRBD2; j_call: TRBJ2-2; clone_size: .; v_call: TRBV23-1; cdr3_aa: CASSQTHPGLAEPNTGELFF; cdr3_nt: TGCGCCAGCAGTCAGACTCATCCGGGACTAGCGGAGCCGAACACCGGGGAGCTGTTTTTT
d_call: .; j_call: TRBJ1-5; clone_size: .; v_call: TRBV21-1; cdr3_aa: CASSKVGDCHQPQHF; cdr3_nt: TGTGCCAGCAGCAAAGTGGGGGACTGTCATCAGCCCCAGCATTTT
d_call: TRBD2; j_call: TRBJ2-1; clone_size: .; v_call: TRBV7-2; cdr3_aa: CASSLSSSGGEQFF; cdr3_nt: TGTGCCAGCAGCTTATCGTCTAGCGGGGGTGAGCAGTTCTTC
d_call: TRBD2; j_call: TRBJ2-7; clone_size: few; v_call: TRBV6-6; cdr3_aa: CASTGLAGRSYEQYF; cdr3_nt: TGTGCCAGCACCGGACTAGCGGGAAGATCTTACGAGCAGTACTTC
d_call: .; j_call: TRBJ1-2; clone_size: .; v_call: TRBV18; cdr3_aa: CASSPQGQGQAGYTF; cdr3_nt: TGTGCCAGCTCACCCCAAGGGCAGGGTCAAGCGGGCTACACCTTC
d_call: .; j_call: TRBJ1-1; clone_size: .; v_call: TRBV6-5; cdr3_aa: CASSGRNTEAFF; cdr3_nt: TGTGCCAGCAGTGGCAGGAACACTGAAGCTTTCTTT
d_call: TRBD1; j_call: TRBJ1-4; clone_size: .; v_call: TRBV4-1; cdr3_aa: CASSQDATGHLKLFF; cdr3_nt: TGCGCCAGCAGCCAAGATGCGACAGGGCATTTAAAACTGTTTTTT
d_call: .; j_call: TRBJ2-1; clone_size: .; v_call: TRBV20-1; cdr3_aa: CSAIFPGGTFF; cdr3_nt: TGCAGTGCTATCTTCCCCGGCGGAACGTTCTTC
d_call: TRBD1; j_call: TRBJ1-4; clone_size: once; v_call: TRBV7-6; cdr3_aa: CASSLHPGGSGILGTREKLFF; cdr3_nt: TGTGCCAGCAGCTTACACCCAGGGGGAAGTGGAATCCTGGGTACGAGGGAAAAACTGTTTTTT
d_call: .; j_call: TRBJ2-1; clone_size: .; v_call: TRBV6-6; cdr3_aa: CASPPGQPYNEQFF; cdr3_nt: TGTGCCAGCCCCCCCGGACAGCCCTACAATGAGCAGTTCTTC
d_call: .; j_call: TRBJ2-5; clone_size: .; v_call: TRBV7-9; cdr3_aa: CASSLGREGETQYF; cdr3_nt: TGTGCCAGCAGCCTAGGACGGGAAGGGGAGACCCAGTACTTC